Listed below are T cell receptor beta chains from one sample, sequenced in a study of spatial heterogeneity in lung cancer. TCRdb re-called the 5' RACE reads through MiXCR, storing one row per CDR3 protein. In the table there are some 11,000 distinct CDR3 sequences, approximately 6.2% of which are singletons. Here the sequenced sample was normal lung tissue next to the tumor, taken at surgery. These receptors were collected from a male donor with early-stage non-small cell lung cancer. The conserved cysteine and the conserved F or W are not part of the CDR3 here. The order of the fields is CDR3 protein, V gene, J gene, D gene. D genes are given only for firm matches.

cdr3_aa: ASSRTGLTDTEAF
v_call: TRBV5-1
j_call: TRBJ1-1
d_call: NA

cdr3_aa: ASSGTKAGAF
v_call: TRBV25-1
j_call: TRBJ1-1
d_call: NA

cdr3_aa: ASSGRTSGRPDTQY
v_call: TRBV7-2
j_call: TRBJ2-3
d_call: TRBD2

cdr3_aa: SGGLAGGRSEQF
v_call: TRBV20-1
j_call: TRBJ2-1
d_call: TRBD2

cdr3_aa: SVRGNEQF
v_call: TRBV20-1
j_call: TRBJ2-1
d_call: NA

cdr3_aa: ASSIANTGELF
v_call: TRBV19
j_call: TRBJ2-2
d_call: NA

cdr3_aa: SAIRTGRDEQF
v_call: TRBV20-1
j_call: TRBJ2-1
d_call: TRBD1

cdr3_aa: SAAGPIDGDTQY
v_call: TRBV20-1
j_call: TRBJ2-3
d_call: NA

cdr3_aa: ASATGGPNYGYT
v_call: TRBV6-2/TRBV6-3
j_call: TRBJ1-2
d_call: TRBD1

cdr3_aa: ASSPSRVGQETQY
v_call: TRBV7-9
j_call: TRBJ2-5
d_call: NA

cdr3_aa: ASSNQIYNTEAF
v_call: TRBV12-3/TRBV12-4
j_call: TRBJ1-1
d_call: NA

cdr3_aa: AWVLGQVRAF
v_call: TRBV30
j_call: TRBJ1-1
d_call: TRBD1

cdr3_aa: ASSDPAGVGNSPLH
v_call: TRBV10-2
j_call: TRBJ1-6
d_call: NA

cdr3_aa: SVVVGDRAEAF
v_call: TRBV29-1
j_call: TRBJ1-1
d_call: TRBD1

cdr3_aa: ASSGSGQGTGELF
v_call: TRBV28
j_call: TRBJ2-2
d_call: TRBD1

cdr3_aa: AISESGPTDTQY
v_call: TRBV10-3
j_call: TRBJ2-3
d_call: NA

cdr3_aa: ASSYTGRDTEAF
v_call: TRBV6-5
j_call: TRBJ1-1
d_call: NA

cdr3_aa: ASSSGLGLKETQY
v_call: TRBV12-3/TRBV12-4
j_call: TRBJ2-5
d_call: NA

cdr3_aa: ASSYSRLAGVEQY
v_call: TRBV6-5
j_call: TRBJ2-7
d_call: TRBD2

cdr3_aa: ASSWQAGDTQY
v_call: TRBV7-9
j_call: TRBJ2-3
d_call: NA

cdr3_aa: ASSELGSTGTETQY
v_call: TRBV2
j_call: TRBJ2-5
d_call: NA

cdr3_aa: ASTNSAGADNEQF
v_call: TRBV5-4
j_call: TRBJ2-1
d_call: TRBD2

cdr3_aa: ASSLLGGTEAF
v_call: TRBV5-1
j_call: TRBJ1-1
d_call: NA

cdr3_aa: ASSWSGFTGELF
v_call: TRBV12-3/TRBV12-4
j_call: TRBJ2-2
d_call: NA

cdr3_aa: ASSYQGGVYNEQF
v_call: TRBV6-5
j_call: TRBJ2-1
d_call: NA

cdr3_aa: ASSLGTTDTQY
v_call: TRBV7-9
j_call: TRBJ2-3
d_call: NA

cdr3_aa: SARGRESTSTDTQY
v_call: TRBV20-1
j_call: TRBJ2-3
d_call: TRBD2

cdr3_aa: ASSFRATPTYNEQF
v_call: TRBV11-2
j_call: TRBJ2-1
d_call: NA

cdr3_aa: ASGQGTYEQY
v_call: TRBV12-3/TRBV12-4
j_call: TRBJ2-7
d_call: TRBD1

cdr3_aa: ASSLAGGRADTQY
v_call: TRBV6-1
j_call: TRBJ2-3
d_call: TRBD2

cdr3_aa: ASRQIQGGEQY
v_call: TRBV12-3/TRBV12-4
j_call: TRBJ2-7
d_call: NA

cdr3_aa: ASSQGQGFNQPQH
v_call: TRBV2
j_call: TRBJ1-5
d_call: TRBD1

cdr3_aa: ASSQDGRRNTEAF
v_call: TRBV4-3
j_call: TRBJ1-1
d_call: NA

cdr3_aa: ASSPIKGGPSYNEQF
v_call: TRBV12-3/TRBV12-4
j_call: TRBJ2-1
d_call: NA

cdr3_aa: ASSLGITPLH
v_call: TRBV11-2
j_call: TRBJ1-6
d_call: NA

cdr3_aa: AIGTSSQYNEQF
v_call: TRBV10-3
j_call: TRBJ2-1
d_call: NA

cdr3_aa: ASSHWPDYT
v_call: TRBV3-1
j_call: TRBJ1-2
d_call: NA

cdr3_aa: ASSLGRDDNEQF
v_call: TRBV7-9
j_call: TRBJ2-1
d_call: NA

cdr3_aa: ASRPRQGADSPEAF
v_call: TRBV6-5
j_call: TRBJ1-1
d_call: TRBD1

cdr3_aa: ASSLQVGTGANVLT
v_call: TRBV7-2
j_call: TRBJ2-6
d_call: NA

cdr3_aa: ASSQPESQH
v_call: TRBV6-2/TRBV6-3
j_call: TRBJ1-5
d_call: NA

cdr3_aa: ASSLGTSRDEQF
v_call: TRBV7-2
j_call: TRBJ2-1
d_call: TRBD2